The 8 T cell receptor beta chains below come from one sample, sequenced in a study of T cell changes during pregnancy in multiple sclerosis. Libraries were prepared by immunoSEQ multiplex PCR; TCRdb keeps only in-frame clonotypes and omits some of them. The sample has fewer than 85,000 clones, just under 95% seen once; the top ten hold roughly 2%. Specimen: peripheral blood, collected in the second trimester of pregnancy. These receptors were collected from a female donor with multiple sclerosis, enrolled in a pregnancy study.

The CDR3 sequence is CASSLDKSGQETQYF. DNA for the CDR3: TGTGCCAGCAGTTTAGACAAGAGTGGACAAGAGACCCAGTACTTC. The chain employs TRBV27 and TRBJ2-5; D is uncertain. V was pared by 2 bases and J by 2 bases, with 12 bases between. The CDR3 runs 15 residues. Germline V gene data show CDR1 as MNHEY and CDR2 as SMNVEV (reference sequence).

CDR3 region: CASTEGRVWNEQFF. The CDR3, as DNA: TGTGCCAGCACCGAAGGGCGGGTATGGAATGAGCAGTTCTTC. This rearrangement joins TRBV18 to TRBJ2-1, with a weak D call TRBD2 (5 bases). CDR3 length equals 14 residues. Trimming took 8 bases from V and 7 from J, leaving 18 bases between them. The germline V gene has CDR1 KGHSH and CDR2 LQKENI.

The J gene is TRBJ2-2, the V gene TRBV30; D is unresolved. CDR1 is GTSNPN and CDR2 is SVGIG in the germline V gene (reference sequence). Trimming removed 0 bases at V and 6 bases at J, with 8 bases between. This CDR3 has 13 amino acids. The CDR3 bases are TGTGCCTGGAGTGTATCCCCCGCCGGGGAGCTGTTTTTT. Translating it yields CAWSVSPAGELFF.

The V gene is TRBV4-1, the J gene TRBJ1-5; 9 nucleotides agree with TRBD1. CDR1 is MGHRA and CDR2 is YSYEKL in the germline V gene. J was trimmed by 4 bases and V by 2 bases; bases with no gene match: 15. The CDR3 runs to 19 residues. The CDR3 region has the DNA TGCGCCAGCAGCCAATATTTCGGAATTTTCGGACAGGGGAATCAGCCCCAGCATTTT. Amino acids: CASSQYFGIFGQGNQPQHF.

The rearrangement uses TRBV4-1 and TRBJ1-1; the match to TRBD1 covers 9 bases. V dropped 0 bases and J dropped 3; count of bases not matched to a gene: 14. Looked up from germline, CDR1 is MGHRA and CDR2 is YSYEKL. CDR3 length equals 19 residues. The CDR3 DNA reads as TGCGCCAGCAGCCAAGATCTGATGAGCGGACAGGGGAAGGACACTGAAGCTTTCTTT. It codes for CASSQDLMSGQGKDTEAFF.

To note about this clone: Distinct nucleotide sequences in the sample also encode this CDR3. CDR3 nucleotides: TGCGCCAGCAGCTTAGGACAGGGGGGCGATACGCAGTATTTT. Residues: CASSLGQGGDTQYF. This chain connects TRBV5-1 to TRBJ2-3; 10 nucleotides match TRBD1. The V and J ends lost 2 bases and 6 bases, in that order; junction bases with no gene match: 3. The CDR3 extends over 14 amino acids. Germline CDR1 is SGHRS and CDR2 is YFSETQ.

This chain uses TRBV5-6 with TRBJ1-1; D is unclear. This CDR3 is built from 13 residues. Between the trimmed V and J ends, which lost 6 bases and 3 bases, there was a span of 12 bases. Per germline, CDR1 SGHDT and CDR2 YYEEEE. CDR3 DNA: TGTGCCAGCATGACGGGTAGTGACACTGAAGCTTTCTTT. This gives the protein CASMTGSDTEAFF.

The rearrangement links TRBV4-3 to TRBJ1-4, with 7 nucleotides matching TRBD1. The germline V gene has CDR1 LGHNA and CDR2 YSLEER. The CDR3 extends over 14 amino acids. V shed 3 bases and J 4 bases; nucleotides not matched to a gene: 2. The CDR3 protein is CASSHGTVNEKLFF. The CDR3 nucleotides are TGCGCCAGCAGCCACGGGACAGTTAATGAAAAACTGTTTTTT.